Detailed here is one T cell receptor (beta chain). What it recognizes is unknown. Treatment reported: roughly ten-day PBMC culture with coronavirus spike peptide pools or control peptides (ViraFEST assay). Per well, approximately 2.1 million PBMCs were cultured in the presence of roughly 10 IU/ml IL-2 and approximately 10 ug/ml peptide pools. Per germline, CDR1 SNHLY and CDR2 FYNNEI. Germline trimming cut 3 bases from V and 5 bases from J; bases unmatched to any gene: 10. This CDR3 region has 16 residues. Cultured CD4+ T cell DNA was sequenced using the Oncomine TCR Beta short-read assay. TCRdb re-analysed the PCR reads in MiXCR, keeping a single row per CDR3 protein. Of 10,000 to 15,000 distinct CDR3 sequences listed, less than 65% are singletons. The sample is drawn from a study of vaccination and CD4 T cells after COVID-19.

What was sequenced was CD4+ T cells from blood, cultured in vitro. The receptor was isolated from a human donor who had recovered from COVID-19. The chain employs TRBV2 and TRBJ2-1, with TRBD2 matching 7 bases. This CDR3 reads CASSDSGGSRDNEQFF. The CDR3 DNA sequence: TGTGCCAGCAGTGATTCCGGCGGGAGTAGAGACAATGAGCAGTTCTTC.